The 14 T cell receptor beta chains in this list originate from one sample, sequenced in a study of blood T cell repertoires in COVID-19. This table comes from immunoSEQ multiplex PCR, and its TCRdb copy is limited to in-frame clones, with some not included. The profile shows around 97,000 clones, around nine tenths of them singletons. Input material: peripheral blood. All receptors derive from a human donor in a cohort sampled during active COVID-19.

V gene TRBV21-1 combines with J gene TRBJ2-7; TRBD2, as called in the table, went unchecked against the DNA. TRBV21-1 is a documented pseudogene. There are 14 residues in the CDR3. The CDR3 DNA sequence: TGTGCCAGCAACCTAGCGGGGGGGCCCTACGAGCAGTACTTC. This translates into CASNLAGGPYEQYF.

The V and J genes are TRBV6-2 or TRBV6-3 and TRBJ2-2, with no clear D. The CDR3 contains 13 residues. Per germline, CDR1 MNHEY and CDR2 SVGEGT. V was pared by 0 bases and J by 6 bases, with 5 bases between. The CDR3 sequence is CASSYSPAGELFF. The CDR3, as DNA: TGTGCCAGCAGTTACTCCCCAGCCGGGGAGCTGTTTTTT.

This clone was detected only a few times. The chain is built from TRBV18 and TRBJ1-6, with unresolved D. Germline V CDR1 and CDR2: KGHSH, LQKENI. CDR3 length: 15 residues. V lost 3 bases and J lost 8, with 14 bases in between. CDR3 coding DNA: TGTGCCAGCTCACCTAATGTGGGCACGGATTCACCCCTCCACTTT. Translated, it gives CASSPNVGTDSPLHF. Based on the CDR3 plus reference TRBV18 and TRBJ1-6, the full variable domain is NAGVMQNPRHLVRRRGQEARLRCSPMKGHSHVYWYRQLPEEGLKFMVYLQKENIIDESGMPKERFSAEFPKEGPSILRIQQVVRGDSAAYFCASSPNVGTDSPLHFGNGTRLTVT.

The V and J genes are TRBV2 and TRBJ1-5, with a possible D match to TRBD1 (6 bases). This CDR3 region has 13 residues. CDR1 is SNHLY and CDR2 is FYNNEI in the germline V gene. Trimming stripped 0 bases from V and 9 bases from J, with 9 bases between. The CDR3 region is CASSEARGLPQHF. The CDR3 region has the DNA TGTGCCAGCAGTGAAGCAAGGGGGTTGCCCCAGCATTTT.

The J gene is TRBJ2-3, the V gene TRBV4-2; 10 bases align to TRBD2. The V gene's germline CDR1 is LGHNA and CDR2 YNFKEQ. The CDR3 extends over 19 amino acids. Losses at the gene ends were 1 base for V and 2 bases for J; bases not matched to a gene: 12. The CDR3 here is CASSQVAVSGGPNTDTQYF. CDR3 DNA sequence: TGTGCCAGCAGCCAAGTAGCTGTTAGCGGGGGGCCCAACACAGATACGCAGTATTTT.

This chain links TRBV7-5 with TRBJ1-3. TRBV7-5 is a pseudogene segment. This CDR3 is built from 16 residues. This CDR3 is CARSIPQLVSGNTIYF. CDR3 sequence (DNA): TGTGCCAGAAGCATACCCCAATTAGTCTCTGGAAACACCATATATTTT.

The rearrangement joins TRBV2 to TRBJ2-3; the D is unclear. The CDR3 is made up of 13 amino acids. V was clipped by 6 bases and J by 5 bases, with 12 bases between them. The germline CDR1 and CDR2 sequences are SNHLY and FYNNEI. The CDR3 loop reads CASRFIAGDTQYF. DNA for the CDR3: TGTGCCAGCAGGTTTATAGCTGGAGATACGCAGTATTTT.

The chain links TRBV29-1 to TRBJ2-3; D is perhaps TRBD2 (5 bases). V gave up 4 bases and J gave up 6 bases, with 11 bases separating them. Germline assignment: CDR1 SQVTM and CDR2 ANQGSEA. This CDR3 contains 12 residues. This chain's CDR3 is CSVADGNDTQYF. The CDR3 DNA reads TGCAGCGTTGCGGACGGGAATGATACGCAGTATTTT.

J is TRBJ2-1 and V is TRBV19, with 9 bases lining up with TRBD2. This CDR3 contains 14 residues. Germline CDR1 is LNHDA and CDR2 is SQIVND (reference sequence). Losses at the gene ends were 7 bases for V and 7 bases for J; bases not matched to a gene: 8. The CDR3 nucleotides read TGTGCCAGTACTACAGCGGGAGGTAGAAATGAGCAGTTCTTC. Its translation is CASTTAGGRNEQFF. Combining the CDR3 with reference TRBV19 and TRBJ2-1 gives the whole variable domain DGGITQSPKYLFRKEGQNVTLSCEQNLNHDAMYWYRQDPGQGLRLIYYSQIVNDFQKGDIAEGYSVSREKKESFPLTVTSAQKNPTAFYLCASTTAGGRNEQFFGPGTRLTVL.

This clone was seen once. V is TRBV10-3 and J is TRBJ1-3; D may be TRBD1 (5 bases). The CDR3 loop spans 18 amino acids. Germline CDR1 is ENHRY and CDR2 is SYGVKD. Between the trimmed V and J ends, which lost 0 bases and 0 bases, there was a span of 15 bases. The chain's CDR3 is CAISESAGSVGSGNTIYF. The CDR3 DNA sequence: TGTGCCATCAGTGAGTCAGCAGGGTCAGTAGGCTCTGGAAACACCATATATTTT.

The V and J genes are TRBV5-1 and TRBJ1-3; 7 nucleotides align to TRBD1. The V and J ends lost 3 bases and 2 bases, in that order; junction bases with no gene match: 5. The CDR3 loop spans 15 amino acids. From germline, CDR1 is SGHRS and CDR2 YFSETQ. Here the CDR3 reads CASSSTGEPGNTIYF. CDR3 DNA sequence: TGCGCCAGCAGCTCAACAGGGGAGCCTGGAAACACCATATATTTT. Combining the CDR3 with reference TRBV5-1 and TRBJ1-3 gives the whole variable domain KAGVTQTPRYLIKTRGQQVTLSCSPISGHRSVSWYQQTPGQGLQFLFEYFSETQRNKGNFPGRFSGRQFSNSRSEMNVSTLELGDSALYLCASSSTGEPGNTIYFGEGSWLTVV.

This clone showed up just a few times. This chain uses TRBV6-5 with TRBJ1-4; D is unclear. CDR3 length equals 12 residues. CDR1 MNHEY and CDR2 SVGAGI come from the germline V gene. The germline V and J ends were trimmed by 2 bases and 8 bases, with 6 bases remaining between them. CDR3 amino acids: CASSYDSEKLFF. CDR3 DNA: TGTGCCAGCAGTTACGATAGCGAAAAACTGTTTTTT.

The rearrangement uses TRBV5-1 and TRBJ2-5, with a possible D match to TRBD2 (5 bases). V lost 4 bases, J lost 2 bases, and 18 bases lay in between. CDR1 and CDR2 from the germline V gene are SGHRS and YFSETQ. The CDR3 has 16 amino acids. CDR3 sequence: CASSAGLGSAQETQYF. The CDR3, as DNA: TGCGCCAGCAGCGCTGGGCTGGGTAGCGCGCAAGAGACCCAGTACTTC.

The rearrangement joins TRBV5-4 to TRBJ1-1; D perhaps matches TRBD1 (5 bases). CDR1 SGHNT and CDR2 YYREEE come from the germline V gene (reference sequence). There are 15 residues in the CDR3. V was trimmed by 2 bases and J by 0 bases, leaving 11 bases between them. The chain's CDR3 is CASSFTTGVNTEAFF. As DNA, the CDR3 is TGTGCCAGCAGCTTTACAACAGGTGTGAACACTGAAGCTTTCTTT.